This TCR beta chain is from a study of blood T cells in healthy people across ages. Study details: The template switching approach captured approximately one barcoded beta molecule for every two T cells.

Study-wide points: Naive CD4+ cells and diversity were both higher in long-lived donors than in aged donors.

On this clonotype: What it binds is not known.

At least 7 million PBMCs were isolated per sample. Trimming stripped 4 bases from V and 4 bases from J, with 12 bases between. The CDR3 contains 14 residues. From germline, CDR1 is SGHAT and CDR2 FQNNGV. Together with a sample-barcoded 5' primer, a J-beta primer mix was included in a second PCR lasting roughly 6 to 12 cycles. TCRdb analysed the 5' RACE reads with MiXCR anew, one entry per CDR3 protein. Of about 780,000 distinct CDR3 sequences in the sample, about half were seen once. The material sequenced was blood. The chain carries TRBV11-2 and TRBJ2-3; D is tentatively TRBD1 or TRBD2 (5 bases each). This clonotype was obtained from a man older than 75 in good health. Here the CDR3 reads CASSSRAGSDTQYF. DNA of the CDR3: TGTGCCAGCAGCTCGCGGGCAGGGTCAGATACGCAGTATTTT.